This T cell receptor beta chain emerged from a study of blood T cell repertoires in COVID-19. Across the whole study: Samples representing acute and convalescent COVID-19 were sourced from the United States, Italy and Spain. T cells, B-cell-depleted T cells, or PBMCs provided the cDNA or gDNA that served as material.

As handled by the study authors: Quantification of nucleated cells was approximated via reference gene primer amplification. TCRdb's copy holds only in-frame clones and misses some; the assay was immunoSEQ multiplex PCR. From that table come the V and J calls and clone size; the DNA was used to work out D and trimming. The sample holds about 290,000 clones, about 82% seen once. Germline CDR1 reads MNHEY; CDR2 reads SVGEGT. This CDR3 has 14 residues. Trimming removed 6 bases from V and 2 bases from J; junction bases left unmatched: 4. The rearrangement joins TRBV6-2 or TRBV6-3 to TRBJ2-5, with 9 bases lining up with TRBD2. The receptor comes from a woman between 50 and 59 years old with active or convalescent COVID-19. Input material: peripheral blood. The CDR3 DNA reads TGTGCCAGCAGATACACTAGCGGGCAAGAGACCCAGTACTTC. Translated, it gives CASRYTSGQETQYF.